The next 6 T cell receptor beta chains were all read from a single sample in a study of spatial heterogeneity in lung cancer. Broader study findings: How many expanded intratumoral alpha and beta TCRs were present tracked the tumor mutation count, which was a count of nonsynonymous mutations.

These TCRs' antigens remain unknown. TCRdb called the 5' RACE reads again in MiXCR, with one record for every CDR3 protein. The sample holds roughly 3,800 distinct CDR3 sequences, about 5.2% seen once. Stated time point: sample taken at primary tumor resection. The material was lung tumor tissue, obtained at surgery. Receptors were obtained from a female donor with early-stage non-small cell lung cancer.

In its sample, this clonotype ranks as medium-sized. The CDR3 loop reads CASSRGGTANYEQYF. CDR3 DNA sequence: TGTGCCAGCTCACGCGGGGGAACTGCCAACTACGAGCAGTACTTC. This chain uses TRBV18 with TRBJ2-7; 7 nucleotides align to TRBD2. From germline, CDR1 is KGHSH and CDR2 LQKENI. This CDR3 has 15 amino acids. Trimming removed 4 bases from V and 3 bases from J; junction bases left unmatched: 9.

Within the sample, this clonotype is medium-sized. V and J are TRBV5-1 and TRBJ2-7, with D perhaps TRBD2 (5 bases). The V end lost 1 base, the J end lost 5 bases, and 10 bases lay between the germline ends. Germline V gene sequence: CDR1 SGHRS, CDR2 YFSETQ. This CDR3 comprises 13 residues. CDR3 sequence reads: CASSLRGINEQYF. CDR3 nucleotides: TGCGCCAGCAGCTTGCGGGGAATCAACGAGCAGTACTTC.

By share, this clonotype ranks as medium-sized. CDR3: CASGRRASYEQYF. DNA for the CDR3: TGTGCCAGCGGGAGACGGGCCTCCTACGAGCAGTACTTC. The V and J genes are TRBV7-2 and TRBJ2-7, with a tentative D call TRBD2 (5 bases). There are 13 residues in the CDR3. Trimming stripped 8 bases from V and 0 bases from J, with 11 bases between. Germline V gene sequence: CDR1 SGHTA, CDR2 FQGNSA.

V is TRBV7-3 and J is TRBJ2-3; no firm D call. The CDR3 length is 13 residues. Trimming took 5 bases from V and 4 from J, leaving 10 bases between them. Germline V lookup: CDR1 SGHTA, CDR2 FQGTGA. This CDR3 is CASSLVRADTQYF. The CDR3 DNA reads TGTGCCAGCAGCCTAGTCCGGGCAGATACGCAGTATTTT.

This clonotype is medium-sized (0.01 to 0.1%) by share. This sequence joins TRBV20-1 and TRBJ1-1; D remains unclear. This CDR3 has 11 amino acids. Germline CDR1 and CDR2: DFQATT and SNEGSKA (reference sequence). The V end lost 6 bases, the J end lost 8 bases, and 13 bases lay between the germline ends. The CDR3 DNA sequence: TGCAGTGCCCCGATAAATACCGAAGCTTTCTTT. It translates to CSAPINTEAFF.

This clonotype is medium-sized by share. This chain connects TRBV29-1 to TRBJ2-7; D might be TRBD2 (5 bases). V was trimmed by 5 bases and J by 0 bases, leaving 20 bases between them. Germline V gene sequence: CDR1 SQVTM, CDR2 ANQGSEA. The CDR3 loop spans 16 amino acids. CDR3: CSVTDHSSGSSYEQYF. The CDR3 nucleotides are TGCAGCGTTACTGACCATTCCAGCGGAAGCTCCTACGAGCAGTACTTC.